A selection of T cell receptor beta chains follows, all from one sample in a study of molecular identifiers for immune sequencing clone quantification. TCRdb analysed the PCR reads with MiXCR anew, one entry per CDR3 protein. The table has 45,000 to 60,000 distinct CDR3 sequences, about a third seen once. Sequencing was performed on naive CD8+ T cells from blood, with Jurkat cell RNA spiked in. The origin of the receptors is a human donor in good health. Some libraries in this study had Jurkat cell RNA spiked in. The CDR3 runs from the conserved cysteine through the conserved F or W. The D gene is left open where the match is weak. A row's size may be missing; if present it is once, few, many or a size class.

16,TRBD2,.,TRBV29-1,TRBJ2-3,TGCAGCGTTGACCATGATATGGGAGGGCGCACAGATACGCAGTATTTT,CSVDHDMGGRTDTQYF
17,TRBD2,few,TRBV19,TRBJ2-3,TGTGCCAGTAGTATTATTCTCGGACTAGCGGACACAGATACGCAGTATTTT,CASSIILGLADTDTQYF
15,.,once,TRBV7-9,TRBJ2-7,TGTGCCAGCAGCCGCCAACGAACAGGGCGCCGCGGGCAGTACTTC,CASSRQRTGRRGQYF
13,.,few,TRBV6-2/TRBV6-3,TRBJ2-7,TGTGCCAGCAGTTGGGGGGCCTCCTACGAGCAGTACTTC,CASSWGASYEQYF
14,.,many,TRBV29-1,TRBJ2-2,TGCAGCGTTGTGCCCCCGGGAAGGACCGGGGAGCTGTTTTTT,CSVVPPGRTGELFF
11,.,many,TRBV14,TRBJ2-5,TGTGCCAGCAGCCAAGTATCGACCCAGTACTTC,CASSQVSTQYF
12,.,.,TRBV28,TRBJ2-2,TGTGCCAGCAACGGGAACACCGGGGAGCTGTTTTTT,CASNGNTGELFF
13,.,many,TRBV29-1,TRBJ1-1,TGCAGCTCGGGGATTGGGGGTGAGCCTGAAGCTTTCTTT,CSSGIGGEPEAFF
16,TRBD2,.,TRBV5-4,TRBJ2-2,TGTGCCAGCAGCTTGGAGGGCGGGAGGGTTTTCGGGGAGCTGTTTTTT,CASSLEGGRVFGELFF
14,TRBD1,few,TRBV15,TRBJ1-1,TGTGCCACCAGCAGTCCCGGGACAGGGGAGACCGCTTTCTTT,CATSSPGTGETAFF
13,.,.,TRBV7-8,TRBJ1-5,TGTGCCAGCAGCTTGGACATCTATCAGCCCCAGCATTTT,CASSLDIYQPQHF
14,.,few,TRBV9,TRBJ1-5,TGTGCCAGCAGCGTAGGATCGGATCTAGAGCCCCAGCATTTT,CASSVGSDLEPQHF
12,TRBD1,many,TRBV29-1,TRBJ1-1,TGCAGCGTTGGACAGGGAAGCACTGAAGCTTTCTTT,CSVGQGSTEAFF
14,.,once,TRBV6-4,TRBJ1-1,TGTGCCAGCAGTGAACGAGCATCGTCGGATGAAGCTTTCTTT,CASSERASSDEAFF
10,.,few,TRBV7-9,TRBJ1-2,TGTGCCACCCAGTGGTCTGGCTACACCTTC,CATQWSGYTF
14,.,few,TRBV11-2,TRBJ2-5,TGTGCCAGCAGCTACACACAGGTGCAGGAGACCCAGTACTTC,CASSYTQVQETQYF
15,.,few,TRBV4-3,TRBJ1-5,TGCGCCAGCAGCCAAGATCTACGACCGCATCAGCCCCAGCATTTT,CASSQDLRPHQPQHF
12,.,many,TRBV5-6,TRBJ2-7,TGTGCCAGCAGCCCGGGAATCTACGAGCAGTACTTC,CASSPGIYEQYF
16,.,.,TRBV4-3,TRBJ2-5,TGCGCCAGCAGCCAGCTCGGCAGGGTGGGGGGTGAGACCCAGTACTTC,CASSQLGRVGGETQYF
14,.,many,TRBV2,TRBJ2-1,TGTGCCAGCGGGGACGCGAGCTCCTACAATGAGCAGTTCTTC,CASGDASSYNEQFF
15,.,many,TRBV28,TRBJ2-6,TGTGCCAGCAGTTTTGTACTCGCCGGGGCCAACGTCCTGACTTTC,CASSFVLAGANVLTF
15,TRBD2,.,TRBV19,TRBJ2-1,TGTGCCAGTAGCCTGACTAGCGGTCCTTACAATGAGCAGCTCTTC,CASSLTSGPYNEQLF
16,TRBD1,few,TRBV28,TRBJ1-2,TGTGCCAGCAGTTTTTACCAACCGGGACAGGGGTTTGGCTACACCTTC,CASSFYQPGQGFGYTF
15,TRBD2,few,TRBV4-1,TRBJ2-5,TGCGCCAGCAGCCAACTTTCTAGCGGGCAAGAGACCCAGTACTTC,CASSQLSSGQETQYF
13,TRBD2,few,TRBV6-5,TRBJ2-7,TGTGCCAGCAGCCTAGCGGGGATCTACGAGCAGTACTTC,CASSLAGIYEQYF
15,TRBD2,.,TRBV7-6,TRBJ2-5,TGTGCCAGCAGCTTCAGGCTAGCGGGAGCGGAGACCCAGTACTTC,CASSFRLAGAETQYF
15,.,many,TRBV28,TRBJ1-1,TGTGCCTTAAACGCTCTCAGGGGTCTGTACACTGAAGCTTTCTTT,CALNALRGLYTEAFF
16,TRBD1,few,TRBV4-3,TRBJ2-5,TGCGCCAGCAGCCAAACGGGGACAGGGGCGCCGGAGACCCAGTACTTC,CASSQTGTGAPETQYF
13,.,few,TRBV6-4,TRBJ2-3,TGTGCCAGCAGTGATGGGGGCCCAGATACGCAGTATTTT,CASSDGGPDTQYF
14,.,few,TRBV7-8,TRBJ2-5,TGTGCCAGCAGCTTTCTGTCCGGCCAAGAGACCCAGTACTTC,CASSFLSGQETQYF
14,.,.,TRBV20-1,TRBJ1-2,TGCAGTGCTAGAGAGTCAGAGGAGAACTATGGCTACACCTTC,CSARESEENYGYTF
15,.,.,TRBV4-3,TRBJ1-3,TGCGCCAGCAGCCAAGGGCGGGGCTATGGGAACACCATATATTTT,CASSQGRGYGNTIYF
17,TRBD2,.,TRBV4-3,TRBJ2-1,TGCGCCAGCAGCCAAGGGGCCCGGGACTACTCCTACAATGAGCAGTTCTTC,CASSQGARDYSYNEQFF
13,.,.,TRBV11-3,TRBJ1-1,TGTGCCAGCAGCTTTCAAGGGTGGTCTGAAGCTTTCTTT,CASSFQGWSEAFF
13,TRBD2,.,TRBV9,TRBJ2-3,TGTGCCAGCAGGGGGACTAGCGGAGATACGCAGTATTTT,CASRGTSGDTQYF
11,.,.,TRBV2,TRBJ2-1,TGTGCCAGCAGCCCAGACTACAAGGAGTTCTTC,CASSPDYKEFF
15,TRBD1,few,TRBV6-2/TRBV6-3,TRBJ2-3,TGTGCCAGCAGCCTGGGACAGGGGGCATTAGATACGCAGTATTTT,CASSLGQGALDTQYF